This entry lists 18 T cell receptor beta chains sequenced from one sample in a study of T cells expressing NK-cell markers (dated by TCRdb to 2020 to 2021). Libraries were prepared through 5' RACE. Sequencing relied on an Illumina HiSeq 2000. One entry per CDR3 protein sequence results from the TCRdb reprocessing of the reads, with DNA left out. The sample's own table lists some 460,000 distinct CDR3 sequences. The ten largest account for approximately 1.4% of the sample. The sample comprised blood T cells: a sorted CD56 or NKG2C T cell subset, CD4+ or CD8+ T cells, or bulk PBMC T cells (not recorded which). The receptors were gathered from a woman between 50 and 59 years old in good health. Donor details come from another sample of the same person, matched by shared clones.

V usage is TRBV5-5 and J usage is TRBJ2-1; no DNA is available, so the TRBD2 call from TCRdb remains unchecked. CDR1 SGHKS and CDR2 YYEKEE come from the germline V gene (reference sequence). This CDR3 comprises 16 residues. CDR3 sequence: CASSPGLAGTMYEQFF.

J is TRBJ2-3 and V is TRBV5-1; checking the TCRdb D call of TRBD2 is not possible without DNA. Germline V gives CDR1 SGHRS, CDR2 YFSETQ. The CDR3 length is 12 residues. This chain's CDR3 is CASMQEADTQYF.

The chain couples TRBV10-3 to TRBJ2-1; without DNA, the TCRdb call of TRBD2 cannot be checked. The CDR3 runs 14 residues. Germline V gives CDR1 ENHRY, CDR2 SYGVKD. Here the CDR3 reads CAISSPLANNEQFF.

The chain recombines TRBV30 with TRBJ2-1; the TCRdb D gene call, TRBD1, has no DNA to confirm it. CDR1 is GTSNPN, CDR2 SVGIG, per germline (reference sequence). This CDR3 spans 16 amino acids. Here the CDR3 reads CAWTPGSKSSYNEQFF.

J is TRBJ1-1 and V is TRBV7-9; checking the TCRdb D call of TRBD1 is not possible without DNA. The length of the CDR3 is 18 residues. CDR1 SEHNR and CDR2 FQNEAQ come from the germline V gene (reference sequence). This CDR3 reads CASSSLSTGQGHKTEAFF.

J is TRBJ2-1 and V is TRBV5-1; the D call of TRBD2 rests on TCRdb alone, since no DNA is present to check it. Germline V lookup: CDR1 SGHRS, CDR2 YFSETQ. The CDR3 is 18 amino acids. CDR3 sequence reads: CASSLTSPTSGAYNEQFF.

The chain links TRBV3-1 to TRBJ1-1; TCRdb reports TRBD1, a call that lacks DNA to check it against. Germline lookup yields CDR1 LGHDT and CDR2 YNNKEL (reference sequence). The CDR3 is 14 residues long. This CDR3 reads CASSLTGGRTEAFF.

The rearrangement links TRBV10-2 to TRBJ1-4. The CDR3 covers 16 residues. Per the germline V gene, CDR1 is WSHSY and CDR2 is SAAADI. The chain's CDR3 is CASSEWVGTSNEKLFF.

The chain couples TRBV3-1 to TRBJ2-6. Germline V gene data show CDR1 as LGHDT and CDR2 as YNNKEL (reference sequence). The CDR3 totals 17 residues. The CDR3 sequence is CASSQDLSGSGANVLTF.

The chain carries TRBV29-1 and TRBJ2-7; TCRdb outputs TRBD1, but without DNA this stays unchecked. This CDR3 is 13 amino acids long. Germline CDR1 SQVTM, CDR2 ANQGSEA. The CDR3 loop reads CSVEAPRGYEQYF.

The gene calls are TRBV5-1 and TRBJ2-5; there is no DNA to check the TCRdb D call of TRBD1. Germline-derived CDR1 and CDR2 are SGHRS and YFSETQ. This CDR3 spans 13 amino acids. CDR3 region: CASRPTGVETQYF.

J is TRBJ1-4 and V is TRBV15; TCRdb proposes TRBD1, but this gene call is untestable without DNA. Germline loops: CDR1 LNHNV, CDR2 YYDKDF (reference sequence). The CDR3 consists of 14 residues. Here the CDR3 reads CATSRDLGEEKLFF.

CDR3 sequence: CASSSRLAGGRETQYF. The gene calls are TRBV11-2 and TRBJ2-5; the TRBD2 assignment by TCRdb is unverifiable without DNA. Germline CDR1 reads SGHAT; CDR2 reads FQNNGV. The CDR3 has 16 amino acids.

The genes are TRBV12-3 or TRBV12-4 and TRBJ2-1; TCRdb selects TRBD1, and the lack of DNA leaves this call unchecked. The CDR3 is made up of 16 amino acids. The CDR3 protein is CASGRGVPSSYNEQFF.

The gene calls are TRBV4-1 and TRBJ2-1. CDR3 length: 11 residues. Germline loops: CDR1 MGHRA, CDR2 YSYEKL. CDR3 in amino acids: CASSQGEVKFF.

The chain uses TRBV29-1 and TRBJ1-4; there is no DNA to check the TCRdb D call of TRBD1. Germline assignment: CDR1 SQVTM and CDR2 ANQGSEA. CDR3 size: 13 residues. This CDR3 reads CSVGDTRNEKLFF.

The V and J genes are TRBV5-8 and TRBJ2-3; TCRdb picks TRBD2, but there is no DNA to check that call. This CDR3 comprises 18 residues. CDR1 is SGHTS, CDR2 YDEGEE, per germline. CDR3 amino acids: CASSLFTSGISPTDTQYF.

This chain connects TRBV7-8 to TRBJ2-2; with no DNA, the TCRdb D assignment of TRBD2 cannot be verified. This CDR3 has 16 amino acids. Germline CDR1 is SGHVS and CDR2 is FQNEAQ. CDR3 residues: CASSSPRQGITGELFF.